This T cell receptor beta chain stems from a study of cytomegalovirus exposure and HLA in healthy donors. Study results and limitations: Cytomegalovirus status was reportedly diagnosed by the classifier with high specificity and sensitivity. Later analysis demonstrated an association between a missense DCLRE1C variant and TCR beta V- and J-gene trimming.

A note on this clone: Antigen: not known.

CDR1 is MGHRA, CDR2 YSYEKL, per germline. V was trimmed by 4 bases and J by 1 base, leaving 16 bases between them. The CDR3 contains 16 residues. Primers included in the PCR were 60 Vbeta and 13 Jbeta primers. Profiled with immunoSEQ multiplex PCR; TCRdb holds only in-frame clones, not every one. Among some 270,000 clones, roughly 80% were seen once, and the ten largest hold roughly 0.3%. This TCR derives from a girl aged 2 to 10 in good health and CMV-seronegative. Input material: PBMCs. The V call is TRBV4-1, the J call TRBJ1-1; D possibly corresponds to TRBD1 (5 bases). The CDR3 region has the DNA TGCGCCAGCAGCCTCCTTCCCCACGGGGGGAACACTGAAGCTTTCTTT. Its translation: CASSLLPHGGNTEAFF.